Below, 3 T cell receptor beta chains from the same sample are listed, as sequenced in a study of CD8+ T cells in alopecia areata (dated by TCRdb to between 2018 and 2020). The library relied on the immunoSEQ multiplex PCR assay. For TCR sequencing, RNA was extracted from every sample and reverse transcribed into cDNA to serve as template. Held by TCRdb, this immuneACCESS table contains in-frame sequences only and omits some clones. Under half of the omission traces to an unresolved V gene where checked; the cause of the rest is unknown. For this sample there are under 200,000 clones; less than 70% appear just once. 13% to 15% of the sample belongs to the ten largest clones. In the paper's terms, the time point label means: roughly 24 weeks on oral tofacitinib. The treatment or condition label here, explained by the study, means: oral pan-JAK inhibitor, 5-10 mg twice daily. Here the sequenced sample was CD4+ T cells sorted from blood, taken at week 24, from a patient treated with tofacitinib. These receptors were obtained from a human donor with alopecia areata.

The chain has TRBV7-2 and TRBJ2-3; weak D call: TRBD2 (5 bases). The germline V and J ends were trimmed by 7 bases and 2 bases, with 13 bases remaining between them. The CDR3 length is 14 residues. In germline, CDR1 is SGHTA, CDR2 FQGNSA. The CDR3 DNA reads as TGTGCCAGCACAGCTGGGCGGGTCACAGATACGCAGTATTTT. Translating gives CASTAGRVTDTQYF.

V usage is TRBV23-1 and J usage is TRBJ1-6; maybe TRBD1 (5 bases). TRBV23-1 is designated an ORF whose function remains uncertain. This CDR3 has 14 amino acids. The ends were cut back, 6 bases at V and 10 bases at J, with 16 bases in the middle. The CDR3 DNA reads as TGCGCCAGCAGACCCAGGGTTGTTTGGTCACCCCTCCACTTT. Its protein is CASRPRVVWSPLHF.

The rearrangement joins TRBV30 to TRBJ2-1, with 11 positions matching TRBD1. V trimming: 3 bases; J trimming: 1 base; junction bases outside the gene matches: 5. Germline CDR1 and CDR2: GTSNPN and SVGIG (reference sequence). The length of the CDR3 is 16 residues. CDR3 loop: CAWRGQGGGSYNEQFF. The CDR3 region has the DNA TGTGCCTGGAGGGGACAGGGGGGCGGGTCCTACAATGAGCAGTTCTTC.